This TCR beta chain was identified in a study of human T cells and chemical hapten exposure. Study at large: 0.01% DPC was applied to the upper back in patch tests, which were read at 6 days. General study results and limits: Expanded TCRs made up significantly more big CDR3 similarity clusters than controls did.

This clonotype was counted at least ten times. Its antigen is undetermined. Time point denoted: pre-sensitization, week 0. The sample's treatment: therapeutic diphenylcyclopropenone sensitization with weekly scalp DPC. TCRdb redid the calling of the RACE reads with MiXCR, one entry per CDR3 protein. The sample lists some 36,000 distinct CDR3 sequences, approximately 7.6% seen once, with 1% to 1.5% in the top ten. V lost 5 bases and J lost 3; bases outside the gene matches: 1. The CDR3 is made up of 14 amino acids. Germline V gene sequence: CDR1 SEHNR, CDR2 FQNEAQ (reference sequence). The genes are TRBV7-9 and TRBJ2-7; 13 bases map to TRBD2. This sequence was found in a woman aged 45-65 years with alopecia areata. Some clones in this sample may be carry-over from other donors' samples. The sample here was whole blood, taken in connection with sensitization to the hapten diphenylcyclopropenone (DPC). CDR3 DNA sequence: TGTGCCAGCAGCCGGACTAGCGGGAGCTACGAGCAGTACTTC. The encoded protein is CASSRTSGSYEQYF.